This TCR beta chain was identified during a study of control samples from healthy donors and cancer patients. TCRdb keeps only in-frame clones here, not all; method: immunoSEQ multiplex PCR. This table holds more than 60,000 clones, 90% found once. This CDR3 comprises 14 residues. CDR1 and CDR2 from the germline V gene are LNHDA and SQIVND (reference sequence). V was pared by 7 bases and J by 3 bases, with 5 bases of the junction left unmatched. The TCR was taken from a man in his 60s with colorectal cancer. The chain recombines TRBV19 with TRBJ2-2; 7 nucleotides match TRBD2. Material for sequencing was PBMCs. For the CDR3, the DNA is TGTGCCAGTAAAGCGGGGCTGCACACCGGGGAGCTGTTTTTT. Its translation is CASKAGLHTGELFF.